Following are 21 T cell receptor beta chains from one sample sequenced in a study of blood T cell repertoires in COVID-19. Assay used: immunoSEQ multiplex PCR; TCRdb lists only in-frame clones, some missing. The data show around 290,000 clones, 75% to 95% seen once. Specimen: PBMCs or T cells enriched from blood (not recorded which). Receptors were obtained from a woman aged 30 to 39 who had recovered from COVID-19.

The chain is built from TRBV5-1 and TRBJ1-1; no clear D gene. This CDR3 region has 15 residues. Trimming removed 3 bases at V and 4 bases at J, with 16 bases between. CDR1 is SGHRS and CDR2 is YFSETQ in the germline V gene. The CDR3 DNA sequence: TGCGCCAGCAGCTCGCAAATAGACTTTCGCACTGAAGCTTTCTTT. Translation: CASSSQIDFRTEAFF.

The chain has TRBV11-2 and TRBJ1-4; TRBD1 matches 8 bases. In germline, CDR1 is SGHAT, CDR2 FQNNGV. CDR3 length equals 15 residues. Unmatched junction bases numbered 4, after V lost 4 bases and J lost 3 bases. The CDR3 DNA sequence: TGTGCCAGCAGCTCCTGGACAGGGCCTAATGAAAAACTGTTTTTT. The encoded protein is CASSSWTGPNEKLFF. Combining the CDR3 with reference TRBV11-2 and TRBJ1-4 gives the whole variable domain EAGVAQSPRYKIIEKRQSVAFWCNPISGHATLYWYQQILGQGPKLLIQFQNNGVVDDSQLPKDRFSAERLKGVDSTLKIQPAKLEDSAVYLCASSSWTGPNEKLFFGSGTQLSVL.

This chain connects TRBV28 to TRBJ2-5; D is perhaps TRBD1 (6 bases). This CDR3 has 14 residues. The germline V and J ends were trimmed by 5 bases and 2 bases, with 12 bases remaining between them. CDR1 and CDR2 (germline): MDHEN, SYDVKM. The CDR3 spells CASSDRQEQETQYF. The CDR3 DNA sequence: TGTGCCAGCAGTGACAGACAGGAGCAAGAGACCCAGTACTTC.

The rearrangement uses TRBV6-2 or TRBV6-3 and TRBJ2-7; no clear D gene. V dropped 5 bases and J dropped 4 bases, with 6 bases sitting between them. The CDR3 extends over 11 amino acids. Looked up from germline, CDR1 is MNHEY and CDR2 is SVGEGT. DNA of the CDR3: TGTGCCAGCAGTGTCTCTTACGAGCAGTACTTC. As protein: CASSVSYEQYF.

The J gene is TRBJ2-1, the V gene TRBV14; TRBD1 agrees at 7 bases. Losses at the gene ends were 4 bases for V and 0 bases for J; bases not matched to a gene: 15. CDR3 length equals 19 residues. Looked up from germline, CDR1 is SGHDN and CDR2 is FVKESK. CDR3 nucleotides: TGTGCCAGCAGCCCCACCGGGACAGTAGAAGGAAGCTCCTACAATGAGCAGTTCTTC. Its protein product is CASSPTGTVEGSSYNEQFF.

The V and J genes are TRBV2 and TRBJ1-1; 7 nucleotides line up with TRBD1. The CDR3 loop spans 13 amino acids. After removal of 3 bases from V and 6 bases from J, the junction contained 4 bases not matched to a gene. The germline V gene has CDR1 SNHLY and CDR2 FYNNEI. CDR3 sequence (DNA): TGTGCCAGCAGTGAGGTACAGGGGTCTGAAGCTTTCTTT. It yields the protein CASSEVQGSEAFF.

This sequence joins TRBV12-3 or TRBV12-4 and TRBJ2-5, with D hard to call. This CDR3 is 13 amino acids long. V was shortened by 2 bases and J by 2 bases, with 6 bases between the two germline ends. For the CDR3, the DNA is TGTGCCAGCAGTTTACGCCAGCAAGAGACCCAGTACTTC. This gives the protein CASSLRQQETQYF.

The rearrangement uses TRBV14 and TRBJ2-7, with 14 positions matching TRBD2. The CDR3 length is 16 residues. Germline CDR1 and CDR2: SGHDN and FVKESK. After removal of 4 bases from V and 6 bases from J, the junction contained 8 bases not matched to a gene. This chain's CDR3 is CASSLPGLAGGGEQYF. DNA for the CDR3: TGTGCCAGCAGCCTCCCAGGACTAGCGGGAGGAGGCGAGCAGTACTTC.

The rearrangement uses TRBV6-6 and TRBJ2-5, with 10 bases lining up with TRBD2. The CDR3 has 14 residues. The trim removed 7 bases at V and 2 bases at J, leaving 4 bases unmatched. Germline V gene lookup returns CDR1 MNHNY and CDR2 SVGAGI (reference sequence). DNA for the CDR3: TGTGCCAGCACCCGGACTAGCGGTCAAGAGACCCAGTACTTC. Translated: CASTRTSGQETQYF.

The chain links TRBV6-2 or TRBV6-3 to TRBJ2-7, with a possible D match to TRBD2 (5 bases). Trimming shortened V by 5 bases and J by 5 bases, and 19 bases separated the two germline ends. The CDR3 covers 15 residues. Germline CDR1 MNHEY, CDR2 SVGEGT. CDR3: CASSKTGSPGHEQYF. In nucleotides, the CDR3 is TGTGCCAGCAGTAAGACGGGATCCCCGGGCCACGAGCAGTACTTC.

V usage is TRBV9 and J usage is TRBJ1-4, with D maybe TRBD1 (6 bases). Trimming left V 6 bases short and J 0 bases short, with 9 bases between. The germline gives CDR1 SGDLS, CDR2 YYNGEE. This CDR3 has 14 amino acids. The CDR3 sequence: CASTRQATNEKLFF. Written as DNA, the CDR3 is TGTGCCAGCACACGACAGGCAACTAATGAAAAACTGTTTTTT.

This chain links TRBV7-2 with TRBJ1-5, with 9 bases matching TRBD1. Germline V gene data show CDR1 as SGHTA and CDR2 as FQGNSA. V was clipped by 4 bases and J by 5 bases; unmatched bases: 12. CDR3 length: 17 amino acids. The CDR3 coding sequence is TGTGCCAGCAGCTCAATTCGGACAGGGGAGGGCCATCAGCCCCAGCATTTT. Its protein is CASSSIRTGEGHQPQHF. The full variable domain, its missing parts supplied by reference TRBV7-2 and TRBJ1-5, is GAGVSQSPSNKVTEKGKDVELRCDPISGHTALYWYRQSLGQGLEFLIYFQGNSAPDKSGLPSDRFSAERTGGSVSTLTIQRTQQEDSAVYLCASSSIRTGEGHQPQHFGDGTRLSIL.

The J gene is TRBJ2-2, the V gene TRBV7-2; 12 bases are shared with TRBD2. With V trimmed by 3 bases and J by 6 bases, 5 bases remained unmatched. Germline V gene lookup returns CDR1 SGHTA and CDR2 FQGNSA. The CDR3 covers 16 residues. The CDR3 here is CASSLRTSGKSGELFF. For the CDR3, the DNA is TGTGCCAGCAGCTTGCGGACTAGCGGGAAGTCCGGGGAGCTGTTTTTT. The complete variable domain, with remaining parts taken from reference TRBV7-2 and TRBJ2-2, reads GAGVSQSPSNKVTEKGKDVELRCDPISGHTALYWYRQSLGQGLEFLIYFQGNSAPDKSGLPSDRFSAERTGGSVSTLTIQRTQQEDSAVYLCASSLRTSGKSGELFFGEGSRLTVL.

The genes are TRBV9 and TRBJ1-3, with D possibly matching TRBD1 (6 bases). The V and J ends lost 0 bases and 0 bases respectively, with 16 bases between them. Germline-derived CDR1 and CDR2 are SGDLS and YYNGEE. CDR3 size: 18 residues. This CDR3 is CASSVATGGPSSGNTIYF. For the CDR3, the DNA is TGTGCCAGCAGCGTAGCTACGGGGGGGCCGAGCTCTGGAAACACCATATATTTT.

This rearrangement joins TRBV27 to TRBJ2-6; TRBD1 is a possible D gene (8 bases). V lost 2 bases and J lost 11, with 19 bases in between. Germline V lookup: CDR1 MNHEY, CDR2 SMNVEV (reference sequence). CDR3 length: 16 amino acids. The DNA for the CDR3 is TGTGCCAGCAGTTTAACAGCGGGGACAGGAGTCCACGTCCTGACTTTC. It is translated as CASSLTAGTGVHVLTF.

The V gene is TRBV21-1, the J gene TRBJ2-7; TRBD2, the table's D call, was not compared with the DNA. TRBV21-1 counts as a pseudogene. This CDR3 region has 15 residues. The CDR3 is CASSKSRTHNYEQYF. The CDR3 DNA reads TGTGCCAGCAGCAAAAGTAGGACTCACAACTACGAGCAGTACTTC.

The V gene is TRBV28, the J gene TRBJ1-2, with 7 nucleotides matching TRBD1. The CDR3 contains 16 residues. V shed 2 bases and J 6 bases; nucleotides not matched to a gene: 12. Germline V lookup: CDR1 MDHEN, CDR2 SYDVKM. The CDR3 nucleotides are TGTGCCAGCAGTTTAATTTTGGGCAGGGGGTTCGATGGCTACACCTTC. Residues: CASSLILGRGFDGYTF.

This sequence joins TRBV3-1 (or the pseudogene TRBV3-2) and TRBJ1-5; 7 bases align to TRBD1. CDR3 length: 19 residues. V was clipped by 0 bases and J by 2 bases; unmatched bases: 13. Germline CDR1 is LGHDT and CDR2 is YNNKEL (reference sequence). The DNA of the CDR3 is TGTGCCAGCAGCCAAGAATGGTGGAAGACAGGGTTCGGCAATCAGCCCCAGCATTTT. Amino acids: CASSQEWWKTGFGNQPQHF.

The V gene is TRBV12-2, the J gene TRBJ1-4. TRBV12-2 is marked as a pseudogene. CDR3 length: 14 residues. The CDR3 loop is CASRFVLPNEKLFF. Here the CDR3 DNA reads TGTGCAAGTCGCTTCGTACTGCCTAATGAAAAACTGTTTTTT.

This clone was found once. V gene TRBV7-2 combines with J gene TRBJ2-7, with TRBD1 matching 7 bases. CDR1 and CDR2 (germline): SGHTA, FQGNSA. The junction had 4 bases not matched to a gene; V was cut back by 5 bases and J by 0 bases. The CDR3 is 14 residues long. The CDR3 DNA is TGTGCCAGCAGCCCACAGGGGAGCTCCTACGAGCAGTACTTC. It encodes CASSPQGSSYEQYF.

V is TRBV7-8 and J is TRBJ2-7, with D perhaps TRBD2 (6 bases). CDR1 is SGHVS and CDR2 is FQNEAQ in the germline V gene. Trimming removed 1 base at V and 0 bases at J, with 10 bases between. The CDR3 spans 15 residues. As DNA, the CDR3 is TGTGCCAGCAGCTTAGAGGCGGGACCCTCCTACGAGCAGTACTTC. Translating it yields CASSLEAGPSYEQYF. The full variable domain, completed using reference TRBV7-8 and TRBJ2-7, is GAGVSQSPRYKVAKRGQDVALRCDPISGHVSLFWYQQALGQGPEFLTYFQNEAQLDKSGLPSDRFFAERPEGSVSTLKIQRTQQEDSAVYLCASSLEAGPSYEQYFGPGTRLTVT.